A selection of T cell receptor beta chains follows, all from one sample in a study of regulatory T cells in long-lasting Graves disease. TCRdb called the multiplex PCR reads again in MiXCR, with one record for every CDR3 protein. The sample holds around 360,000 distinct CDR3 sequences, roughly 16% seen once. These same records also appear under a second study, on T cells in Graves' hyperthyroidism and ophthalmopathy.

Sequencing was performed on peripheral blood mononuclear cells (PBMCs), taken at new diagnosis, from a patient treated with antithyroid drugs. Receptor source: a woman in her late teens or twenties with Graves disease. Each CDR3 is given with its conserved first and last residue. A D gene is named only where the DNA matches it firmly. Clone size is stated in some rows and not others, as once, few, many or a class when expanded.

D: -; V: TRBV6-5; size: many; J: TRBJ2-7; DNA: TGTGCCAGCAGTTATGCGGGCCTCTTCGCCGAGCAGTACTTC; CDR3: CASSYAGLFAEQYF
D: TRBD2; V: TRBV6-2/TRBV6-3; size: -; J: TRBJ2-4; DNA: TGTGCCAGCAGTTACGGACTAGCGGGGGAAATAGCCAAAAACATTCAGTACTTC; CDR3: CASSYGLAGEIAKNIQYF
D: -; V: TRBV20-1; size: many; J: TRBJ2-3; DNA: TGCAGTGCTAGTCTCTTTTGGGGAACCGGAGATACGCAGTATTTT; CDR3: CSASLFWGTGDTQYF
D: -; V: TRBV3-1; size: -; J: TRBJ1-2; DNA: TGTGCCAGCAGCCAAGTGAGCCATGCGGGTCAAGGCTACACCTTC; CDR3: CASSQVSHAGQGYTF
D: -; V: TRBV6-2/TRBV6-3; size: -; J: TRBJ1-4; DNA: TGTGCCAGCAGAGAGGGAGGGAATGAAAAACTGTTTTTT; CDR3: CASREGGNEKLFF
D: -; V: TRBV6-2/TRBV6-3; size: many; J: TRBJ2-7; DNA: TGTGCCAGCACCGATACAGGTCGGTTCGAGCAGTACTTC; CDR3: CASTDTGRFEQYF
D: TRBD1; V: TRBV27; size: -; J: TRBJ2-3; DNA: TGTGCCAGCAGTTTAGGACAGGGGCCCACCTTCACAGATACGCAGTATTTT; CDR3: CASSLGQGPTFTDTQYF
D: -; V: TRBV30; size: many; J: TRBJ2-2; DNA: TGTGCCTGGAGGGCGACCGGGGAGCTGTTTTTT; CDR3: CAWRATGELFF
D: TRBD1; V: TRBV20-1; size: many; J: TRBJ1-6; DNA: TGCAGTGAAAAGACAGGGGATTCACCCCTCCACTTT; CDR3: CSEKTGDSPLHF
D: -; V: TRBV2; size: many; J: TRBJ2-7; DNA: TGTGCCAGCAGAGGGGACTCCTACGAGCAGTACTTC; CDR3: CASRGDSYEQYF
D: -; V: TRBV14; size: many; J: TRBJ2-7; DNA: TGTGCCAGCAGCCTAAAAACAGCGAGCGGTCTGCACTTC; CDR3: CASSLKTASGLHF
D: -; V: TRBV4-1; size: -; J: TRBJ1-1; DNA: TGCGCCAGCAGCCAAGATCAGACGGGAGCTGAAGCTTTCTTT; CDR3: CASSQDQTGAEAFF
D: TRBD1; V: TRBV3-1; size: many; J: TRBJ2-7; DNA: TGTGCCAGCAGCCAGGCGGGACGACAGGGGGCCTACGAGCAGTACTTC; CDR3: CASSQAGRQGAYEQYF
D: -; V: TRBV5-4; size: few; J: TRBJ2-7; DNA: TGTGCCAGCAGTCCGGGTATGACGAGCTCCTACGAGCAGTACTTC; CDR3: CASSPGMTSSYEQYF
D: -; V: TRBV28; size: many; J: TRBJ2-7; DNA: TGTGCCAGCAGTCTACTTTTGGGCTACGAGCAGTACTTC; CDR3: CASSLLLGYEQYF
D: TRBD2; V: TRBV15; size: -; J: TRBJ2-6; DNA: TGTGCCACCAGCAGAGGAAAAGCGGGAGGGTCCTCTGGGGCCAACGTCCTGACTTTC; CDR3: CATSRGKAGGSSGANVLTF
D: TRBD1; V: TRBV4-2; size: few; J: TRBJ1-3; DNA: TGTGCCAGCAGCCAGGACAGGGTTGAAGGAAACACCATATATTTT; CDR3: CASSQDRVEGNTIYF
D: TRBD2; V: TRBV7-8; size: many; J: TRBJ2-3; DNA: TGTGCCAGCAGTCCCGGGACTAGCGGGTGGGATACGCAGTATTTT; CDR3: CASSPGTSGWDTQYF
D: -; V: TRBV6-1; size: -; J: TRBJ2-1; DNA: TGTGCCAGCAGGCCGGCGTCTAGGGATGAGCAGTTCTTC; CDR3: CASRPASRDEQFF
D: TRBD2; V: TRBV20-1; size: few; J: TRBJ2-7; DNA: TGCAGTGCTACGACTAGCGGGAGGGTCTACGAGCAGTACTTC; CDR3: CSATTSGRVYEQYF
D: -; V: TRBV2; size: few; J: TRBJ2-2; DNA: TGTGCCAGCGACTCCGTGCAGGGCAGCACCGGGGAGCTGTTTTTT; CDR3: CASDSVQGSTGELFF
D: TRBD1; V: TRBV12-3/TRBV12-4; size: many; J: TRBJ1-2; DNA: TGTGCCAGCAGTGTGACAGGGGACACCTATGGCTACACCTTC; CDR3: CASSVTGDTYGYTF
D: TRBD2; V: TRBV6-1; size: many; J: TRBJ2-7; DNA: TGTGCCAGCAGTGAGACGGGCGGGGGTTACGAGCAGTACTTC; CDR3: CASSETGGGYEQYF
D: TRBD2; V: TRBV5-1; size: -; J: TRBJ2-7; DNA: TGCGCCAGCAGCAGCCAAGGGACTAGCGAATCACCGTACTTC; CDR3: CASSSQGTSESPYF
D: -; V: TRBV15; size: many; J: TRBJ2-1; DNA: TGTGCCACCAGCAGGGACACACTGAGGGCCTACAATGAGCAGTTCTTC; CDR3: CATSRDTLRAYNEQFF
D: -; V: TRBV11-2; size: many; J: TRBJ2-3; DNA: TGTGCCAGCGAGGGGGGGCTAGCCACCACAGATACGCAGTATTTT; CDR3: CASEGGLATTDTQYF
D: TRBD2; V: TRBV6-1; size: many; J: TRBJ2-1; DNA: TGTGCCAGCACCACACTAGCGGGAGGTGGAAATGAGCAGTTCTTC; CDR3: CASTTLAGGGNEQFF
D: TRBD1; V: TRBV7-2; size: many; J: TRBJ2-7; DNA: TGTGCCAGCAGCCCGGATCGGGACAGGACGGGGGAGCAGTACTTC; CDR3: CASSPDRDRTGEQYF
D: -; V: TRBV6-2/TRBV6-3; size: few; J: TRBJ1-1; DNA: TGTGCCAGCAGCCGGCTAGGGACTGAAGCTTTCTTT; CDR3: CASSRLGTEAFF
D: -; V: TRBV4-2; size: many; J: TRBJ2-1; DNA: TGTGCCAGCAGCCAAGTCCTCAGAGTCGACGATTTACAGTTCTTC; CDR3: CASSQVLRVDDLQFF
D: -; V: TRBV9; size: -; J: TRBJ1-6; DNA: TGTGCCAGCAGCGTACAGGGGTTTAGCTCCTATAATTCACCCCTCCACTTT; CDR3: CASSVQGFSSYNSPLHF
D: TRBD1; V: TRBV30; size: many; J: TRBJ2-1; DNA: TGTGCCTGGAGTGTAGGGGACAGGGGAGACAATGAGCAGTTCTTC; CDR3: CAWSVGDRGDNEQFF
D: TRBD1; V: TRBV20-1; size: many; J: TRBJ1-6; DNA: TGCAGTGCTATATTTGGACAGGGAAATTCACCCCTCCACTTT; CDR3: CSAIFGQGNSPLHF
D: -; V: TRBV11-1; size: -; J: TRBJ1-1; DNA: TGTGCCAGCAGCCCTGTTAAGGGGGTTACACCGGCTGAAGCTTTCTTT; CDR3: CASSPVKGVTPAEAFF
D: TRBD2; V: TRBV3-1; size: once; J: TRBJ2-7; DNA: TGTGCCAGCAGCCGTAGCGGGGGGGCCAAGCAGTACTTC; CDR3: CASSRSGGAKQYF
D: TRBD2; V: TRBV28; size: many; J: TRBJ2-3; DNA: TGTGCCAGCAGTTTCCAACTAGCGGGAGGAAATACGCAGTATTTT; CDR3: CASSFQLAGGNTQYF
D: -; V: TRBV20-1; size: few; J: TRBJ1-2; DNA: TGCAGTGCTAGAGACACCAACTATGGCTACACCTTC; CDR3: CSARDTNYGYTF
D: -; V: TRBV5-1; size: -; J: TRBJ1-2; DNA: TGCGCCAGCAGAGCAGGGAGGGTCGCTAACTATGGCTACACCTTC; CDR3: CASRAGRVANYGYTF
D: TRBD1; V: TRBV5-5; size: many; J: TRBJ1-5; DNA: TGTGCCAGCAGCCTTGGGGACAGGGGCAGTCAGCCCCAGCATTTT; CDR3: CASSLGDRGSQPQHF
D: TRBD2; V: TRBV7-2; size: many; J: TRBJ2-3; DNA: TGTGCCAGCAGCAGACTAGCTTGGACAGATACGCAGTATTTT; CDR3: CASSRLAWTDTQYF
D: -; V: TRBV30; size: many; J: TRBJ1-1; DNA: TGTGCCGCCTCATCCTTGAACACTGAAGCTTTCTTT; CDR3: CAASSLNTEAFF
D: -; V: TRBV5-1; size: -; J: TRBJ2-7; DNA: TGCGCCAGCAGCGCGACAGCCTACGAGCAGTACTTC; CDR3: CASSATAYEQYF